The clone carrying this T cell receptor (beta chain) has a handful of counts. Its specificity is not known. TCRdb passed the reads through MiXCR, listing each CDR3 protein once. The data show around 740,000 distinct CDR3 sequences, approximately 34% seen once. This record comes from a study of T cell repertoires in cytomegalovirus infection. About the study: An indication of both CMV infection and matching HLA type came from public TCR beta signatures. Study-wide results and limits: The ex vivo response showed dominance by HLA-C-restricted CMV-specific TCR beta clonotypes. Cumulated frequencies of public TCR beta families served to identify carriers of CMV plus the relevant HLA.

V gave up 6 bases and J gave up 2 bases; unmatched junction bases: 3. This CDR3 has 14 residues. This receptor was identified in a human donor in good health (CMV status not recorded). Some clones in this sample may be carry-over from other donors' samples. This chain connects TRBV12-3 or TRBV12-4 to TRBJ2-1; 8 bases match TRBD2. Sample: PBMCs. The CDR3 sequence is CASRPGLAYNEQFF. In DNA, the CDR3 is TGTGCCAGCAGGCCGGGACTAGCCTACAATGAGCAGTTCTTC.